This T cell receptor (beta chain) appears in the sequencing data of a study of blood T cells in healthy people across ages. Study as a whole: Template switching caught about one barcoded beta molecule for each two T cells.

General study points: Reliance upon unsorted PBMCs precluded definitive naive versus antigen-experienced comparison.

On this clonotype itself: What it recognizes is unknown.

CDR3 size: 14 residues. J lost 11 bases, V lost 6 bases, and 15 bases had no gene match. Germline-derived CDR1 and CDR2 are SGHVS and FNYEAQ. Then a second PCR, running roughly 7 to 11 cycles, was carried out with a sample-barcoded 5' primer and a J-beta primer mix. Each cDNA molecule received a tag from a template-switch adaptor that had 12 random nucleotides. TCRdb independently ran MiXCR on the 5' RACE reads; one entry per CDR3 protein. The table lists around 1,000,000 distinct CDR3 sequences, about 23% of them singletons. The data were also submitted as part of a second study, on T cells of mothers and their children.

Specimen: blood. J is TRBJ2-5 and V is TRBV7-6; 7 bases agree with TRBD1. This sequence originates from a girl aged 2 to 10 in good health. CDR3 nucleotides: TGTGCCAGCAGTTCCGGGACAGCGCCTTCGGAGCAGTACTTC. Amino acid sequence: CASSSGTAPSEQYF.